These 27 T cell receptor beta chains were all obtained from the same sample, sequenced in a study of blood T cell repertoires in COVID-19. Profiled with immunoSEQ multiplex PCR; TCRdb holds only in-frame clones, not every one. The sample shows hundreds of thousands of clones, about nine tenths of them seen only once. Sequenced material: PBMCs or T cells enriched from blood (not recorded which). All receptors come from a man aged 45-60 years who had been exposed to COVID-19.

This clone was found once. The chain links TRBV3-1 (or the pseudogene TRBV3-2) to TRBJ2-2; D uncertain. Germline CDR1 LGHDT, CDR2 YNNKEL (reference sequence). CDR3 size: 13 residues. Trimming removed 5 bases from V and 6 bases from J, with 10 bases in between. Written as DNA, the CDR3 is TGTGCCAGCAGCACCAGAGGTCCCGGGGAGCTGTTTTTT. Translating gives CASSTRGPGELFF.

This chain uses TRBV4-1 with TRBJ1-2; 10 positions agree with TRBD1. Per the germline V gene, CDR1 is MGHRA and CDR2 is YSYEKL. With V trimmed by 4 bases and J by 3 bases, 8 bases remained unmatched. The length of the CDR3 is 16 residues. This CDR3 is CASSPRTGQGHYGYTF. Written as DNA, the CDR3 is TGCGCCAGCAGCCCCCGGACGGGACAGGGGCACTATGGCTACACCTTC.

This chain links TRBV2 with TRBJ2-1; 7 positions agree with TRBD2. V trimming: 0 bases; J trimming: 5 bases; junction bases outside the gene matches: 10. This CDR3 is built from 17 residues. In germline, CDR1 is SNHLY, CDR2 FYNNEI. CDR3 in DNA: TGTGCCAGCAGTGAAGCCGCAGCGGGGCTTATTAACAATGAGCAGTTCTTC. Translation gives CASSEAAAGLINNEQFF. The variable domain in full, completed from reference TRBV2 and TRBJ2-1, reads EPEVTQTPSHQVTQMGQEVILRCVPISNHLYFYWYRQILGQKVEFLVSFYNNEISEKSEIFDDQFSVERPDGSNFTLKIRSTKLEDSAMYFCASSEAAAGLINNEQFFGPGTRLTVL.

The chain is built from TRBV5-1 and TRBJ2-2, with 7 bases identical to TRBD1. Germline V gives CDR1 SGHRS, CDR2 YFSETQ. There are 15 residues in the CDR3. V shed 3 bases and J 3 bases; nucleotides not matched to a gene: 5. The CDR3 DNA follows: TGCGCCAGCAGCTACAGGGGTGCGGACACCGGGGAGCTGTTTTTT. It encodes CASSYRGADTGELFF.

CDR3 sequence (DNA): TGTGCCAGCAGCTCCCGGGACAGTTATCAGCCCCAGCATTTT. Protein sequence: CASSSRDSYQPQHF. The rearrangement uses TRBV7-9 and TRBJ1-5; 7 bases are shared with TRBD1. The junction had 5 bases not matched to a gene; V was cut back by 4 bases and J by 5 bases. Per germline, CDR1 SEHNR and CDR2 FQNEAQ (reference sequence). The CDR3 is 14 residues long.

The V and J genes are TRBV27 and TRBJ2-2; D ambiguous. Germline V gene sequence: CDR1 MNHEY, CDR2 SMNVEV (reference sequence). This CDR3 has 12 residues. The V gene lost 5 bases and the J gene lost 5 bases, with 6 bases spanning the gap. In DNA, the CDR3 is TGTGCCAGCAGTCTTAAAACCGGGGAGCTGTTTTTT. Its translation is CASSLKTGELFF.

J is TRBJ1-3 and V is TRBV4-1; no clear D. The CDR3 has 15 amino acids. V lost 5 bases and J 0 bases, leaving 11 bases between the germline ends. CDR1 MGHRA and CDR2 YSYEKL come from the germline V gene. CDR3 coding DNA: TGCGCCAGCAGCTCCACCGCGAGCTCTGGAAACACCATATATTTT. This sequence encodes CASSSTASSGNTIYF.

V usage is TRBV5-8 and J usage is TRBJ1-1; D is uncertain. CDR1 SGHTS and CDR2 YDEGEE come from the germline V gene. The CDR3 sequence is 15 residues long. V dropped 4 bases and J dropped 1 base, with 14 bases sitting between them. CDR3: CASSLNVEGNTEAFF. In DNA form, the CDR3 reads TGTGCCAGCAGCCTGAACGTGGAGGGGAACACTGAAGCTTTCTTT. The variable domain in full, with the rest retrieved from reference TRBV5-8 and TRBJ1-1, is EAGVTQSPTHLIKTRGQQATLRCSPISGHTSVYWYQQALGLGLQFLLWYDEGEERNRGNFPPRFSGRQFPNYSSELNVNALELEDSALYLCASSLNVEGNTEAFFGQGTRLTVV.

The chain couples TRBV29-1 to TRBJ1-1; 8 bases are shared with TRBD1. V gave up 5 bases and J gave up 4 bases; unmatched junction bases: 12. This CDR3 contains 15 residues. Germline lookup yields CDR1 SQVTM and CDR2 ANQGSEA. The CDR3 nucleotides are TGCAGCGTTCTCGGGAACCGCAGGGGGCTCACTGAAGCTTTCTTT. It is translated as CSVLGNRRGLTEAFF.

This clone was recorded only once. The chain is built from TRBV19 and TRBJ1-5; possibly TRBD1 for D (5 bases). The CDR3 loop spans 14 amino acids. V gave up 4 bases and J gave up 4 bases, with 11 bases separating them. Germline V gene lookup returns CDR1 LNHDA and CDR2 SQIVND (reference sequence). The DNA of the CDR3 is TGTGCCAGTAGTACTTACCAGGGAAATCAGCCCCAGCATTTT. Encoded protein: CASSTYQGNQPQHF.

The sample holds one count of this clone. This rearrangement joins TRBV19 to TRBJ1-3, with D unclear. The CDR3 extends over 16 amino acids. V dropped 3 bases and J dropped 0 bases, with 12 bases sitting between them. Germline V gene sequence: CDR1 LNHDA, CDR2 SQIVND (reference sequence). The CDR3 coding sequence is TGTGCCAGTAGTATTGTGACTGCCAGCTCTGGAAACACCATATATTTT. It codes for CASSIVTASSGNTIYF.

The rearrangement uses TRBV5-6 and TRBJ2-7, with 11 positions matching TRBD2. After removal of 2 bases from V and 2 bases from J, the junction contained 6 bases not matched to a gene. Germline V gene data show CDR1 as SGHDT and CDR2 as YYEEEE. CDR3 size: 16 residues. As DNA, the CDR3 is TGTGCCAGCAGCTTCATAGCGGGAGGGCCTGCCTACGAGCAGTACGTC. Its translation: CASSFIAGGPAYEQYV.

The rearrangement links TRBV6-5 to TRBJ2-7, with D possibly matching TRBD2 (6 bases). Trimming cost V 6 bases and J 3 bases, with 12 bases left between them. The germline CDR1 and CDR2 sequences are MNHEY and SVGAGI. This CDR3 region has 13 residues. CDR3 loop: CASREGRIYEQYV. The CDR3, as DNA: TGTGCCAGCAGGGAGGGGCGGATCTACGAGCAGTACGTC.

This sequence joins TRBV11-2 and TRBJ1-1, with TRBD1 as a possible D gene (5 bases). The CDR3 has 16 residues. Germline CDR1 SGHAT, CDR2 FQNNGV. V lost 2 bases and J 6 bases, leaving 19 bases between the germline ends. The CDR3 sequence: CASSLSTPGIGAEAFF. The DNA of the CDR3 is TGTGCCAGCAGCTTAAGTACCCCAGGGATTGGTGCTGAAGCTTTCTTT. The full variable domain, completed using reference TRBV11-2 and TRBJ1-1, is EAGVAQSPRYKIIEKRQSVAFWCNPISGHATLYWYQQILGQGPKLLIQFQNNGVVDDSQLPKDRFSAERLKGVDSTLKIQPAKLEDSAVYLCASSLSTPGIGAEAFFGQGTRLTVV.

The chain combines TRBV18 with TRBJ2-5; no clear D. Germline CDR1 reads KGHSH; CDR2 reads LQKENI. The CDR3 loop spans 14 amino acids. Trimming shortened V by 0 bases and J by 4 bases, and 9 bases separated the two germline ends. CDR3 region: CASSPPGDGETQYF. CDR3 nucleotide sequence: TGTGCCAGCTCACCACCCGGAGACGGAGAGACCCAGTACTTC.

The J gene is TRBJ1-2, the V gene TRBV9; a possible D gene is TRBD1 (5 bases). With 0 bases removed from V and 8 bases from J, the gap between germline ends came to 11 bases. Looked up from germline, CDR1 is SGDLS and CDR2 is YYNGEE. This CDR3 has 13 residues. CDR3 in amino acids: CASSVGWGGGYTF. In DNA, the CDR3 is TGTGCCAGCAGCGTAGGGTGGGGCGGAGGCTACACCTTC. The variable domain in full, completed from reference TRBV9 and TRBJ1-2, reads DSGVTQTPKHLITATGQRVTLRCSPRSGDLSVYWYQQSLDQGLQFLIQYYNGEERAKGNILERFSAQQFPDLHSELNLSSLELGDSALYFCASSVGWGGGYTFGSGTRLTVV.

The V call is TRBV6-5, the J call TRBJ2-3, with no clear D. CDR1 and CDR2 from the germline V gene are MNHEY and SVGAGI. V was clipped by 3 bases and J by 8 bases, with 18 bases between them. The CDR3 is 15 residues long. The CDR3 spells CASSYLPKWSGTQYF. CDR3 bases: TGTGCCAGCAGTTATTTGCCGAAATGGTCGGGTACGCAGTATTTT.

The CDR3 DNA is TGTGCCAGCTCACCACTCCCTGCGGGACCTATTGACTCTGGGGCCAACGTCCTGACTTTC. This codes for CASSPLPAGPIDSGANVLTF. This chain connects TRBV18 to TRBJ2-6, with D possibly being TRBD2 (6 bases). Trimming shortened V by 1 base and J by 0 bases, and 19 bases separated the two germline ends. Germline V gene sequence: CDR1 KGHSH, CDR2 LQKENI. The CDR3 runs to 20 residues.

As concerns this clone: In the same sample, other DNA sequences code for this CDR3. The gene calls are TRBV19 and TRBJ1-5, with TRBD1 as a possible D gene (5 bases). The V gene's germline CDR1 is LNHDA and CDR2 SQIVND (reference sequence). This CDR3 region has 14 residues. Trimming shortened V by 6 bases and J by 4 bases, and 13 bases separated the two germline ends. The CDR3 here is CASSRQGGNQPQHF. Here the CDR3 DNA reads TGTGCCAGTAGCCGGCAGGGCGGAAATCAGCCCCAGCATTTT.

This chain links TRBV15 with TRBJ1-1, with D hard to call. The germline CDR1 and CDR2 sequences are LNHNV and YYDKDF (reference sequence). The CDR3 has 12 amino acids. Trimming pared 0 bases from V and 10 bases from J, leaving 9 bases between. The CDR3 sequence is CATSRDYSIAFF. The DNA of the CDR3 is TGTGCCACCAGCAGAGACTATTCGATAGCTTTCTTT.

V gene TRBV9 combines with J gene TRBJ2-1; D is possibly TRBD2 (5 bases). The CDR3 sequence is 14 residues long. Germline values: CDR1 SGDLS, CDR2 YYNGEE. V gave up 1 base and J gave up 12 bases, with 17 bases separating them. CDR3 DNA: TGTGCCAGCAGCGTATACGAGCGGTACCCCCCGCAGTTCTTC. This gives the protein CASSVYERYPPQFF.

CDR3: CASSLDTSGYYEQYV. In DNA form, the CDR3 reads TGTGCCAGCAGCTTAGATACTAGCGGATACTACGAGCAGTACGTC. The chain recombines TRBV11-2 with TRBJ2-7, with TRBD2 matching over 8 bases. Per germline, CDR1 SGHAT and CDR2 FQNNGV. V gave up 0 bases and J gave up 3 bases; unmatched junction bases: 4. This CDR3 is 15 amino acids long.

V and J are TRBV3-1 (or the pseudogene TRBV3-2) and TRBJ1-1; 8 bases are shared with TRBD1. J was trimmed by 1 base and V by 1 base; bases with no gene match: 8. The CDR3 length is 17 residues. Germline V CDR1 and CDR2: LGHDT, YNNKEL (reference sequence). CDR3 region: CASSQVKGGTGNTEAFF. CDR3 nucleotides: TGTGCCAGCAGCCAAGTTAAGGGGGGGACAGGGAACACTGAAGCTTTCTTT.

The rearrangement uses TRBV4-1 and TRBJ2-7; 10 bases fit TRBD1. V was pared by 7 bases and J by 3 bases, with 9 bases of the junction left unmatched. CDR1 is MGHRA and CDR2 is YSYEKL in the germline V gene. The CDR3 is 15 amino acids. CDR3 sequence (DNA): TGCGCCAGCACTCCCGGACAGGGGGGCATCTACGAGCAGTACTTC. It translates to CASTPGQGGIYEQYF.

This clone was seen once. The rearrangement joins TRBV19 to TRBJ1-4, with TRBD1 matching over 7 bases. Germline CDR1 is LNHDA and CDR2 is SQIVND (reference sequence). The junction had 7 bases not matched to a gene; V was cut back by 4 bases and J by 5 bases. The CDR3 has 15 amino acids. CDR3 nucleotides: TGTGCCAGTAGTAAAGGGGGGACAGAGAATGAAAAACTGTTTTTT. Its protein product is CASSKGGTENEKLFF.

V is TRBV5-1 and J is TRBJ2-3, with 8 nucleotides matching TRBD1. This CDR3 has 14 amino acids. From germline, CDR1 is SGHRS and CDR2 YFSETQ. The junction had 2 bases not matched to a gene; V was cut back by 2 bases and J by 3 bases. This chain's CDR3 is CASSLRQGTDTQYF. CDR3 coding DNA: TGCGCCAGCAGCTTAAGACAGGGGACAGATACGCAGTATTTT.

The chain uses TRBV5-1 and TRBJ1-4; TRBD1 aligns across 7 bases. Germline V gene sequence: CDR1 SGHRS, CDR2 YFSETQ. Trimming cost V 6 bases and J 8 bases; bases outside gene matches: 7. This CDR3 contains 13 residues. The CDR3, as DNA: TGCGCCAGCAAAACAGGGGTAGGGGAAAAACTGTTTTTT. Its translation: CASKTGVGEKLFF.